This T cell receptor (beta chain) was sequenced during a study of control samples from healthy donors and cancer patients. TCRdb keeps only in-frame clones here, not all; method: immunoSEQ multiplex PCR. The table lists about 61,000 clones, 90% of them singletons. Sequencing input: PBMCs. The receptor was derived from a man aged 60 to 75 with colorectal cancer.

CDR3 sequence reads: CACPRAGRGYNEQFF. Here the CDR3 DNA reads TGTGCCTGCCCTAGGGCAGGTCGTGGCTACAATGAGCAGTTCTTC. This chain joins TRBV30 and TRBJ2-1; D is unresolved. The CDR3 extends over 15 amino acids. The V and J ends lost 6 bases and 3 bases respectively, with 18 bases between them. The germline V gene encodes CDR1 GTSNPN and CDR2 SVGIG (reference sequence).